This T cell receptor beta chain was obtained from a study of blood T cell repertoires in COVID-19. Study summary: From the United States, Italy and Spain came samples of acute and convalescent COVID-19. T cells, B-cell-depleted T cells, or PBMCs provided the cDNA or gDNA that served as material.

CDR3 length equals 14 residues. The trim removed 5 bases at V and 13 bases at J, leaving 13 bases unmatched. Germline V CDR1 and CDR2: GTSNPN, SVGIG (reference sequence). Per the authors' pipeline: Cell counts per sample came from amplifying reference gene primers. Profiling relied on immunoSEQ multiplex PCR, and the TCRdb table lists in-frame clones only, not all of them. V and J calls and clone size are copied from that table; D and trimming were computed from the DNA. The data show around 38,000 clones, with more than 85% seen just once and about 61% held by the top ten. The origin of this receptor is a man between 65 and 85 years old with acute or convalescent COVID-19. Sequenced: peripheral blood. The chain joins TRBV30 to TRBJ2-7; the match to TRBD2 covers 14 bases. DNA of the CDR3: TGTGCCTGGGACGGGAGGACTAGCGGGGGGCCAGTATACTTC. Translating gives CAWDGRTSGGPVYF.